The 10 T cell receptor beta chains below were found in one sample sequenced in a study of beta chain features in type 1 diabetes. The study reverse transcribed the entire isolated RNA, so it sequenced expressed TCRB transcripts. Profiled with immunoSEQ multiplex PCR; TCRdb holds only in-frame clones, not every one. Found here are some 270,000 clones, roughly 14% of them singletons; the top ten hold more than 0.02%. Specimen: naive CD4+ T cells from blood. These receptor sequences come from a woman aged 40 to 55 in good health.

The rearrangement links TRBV9 to TRBJ2-2; 12 bases match TRBD2. This CDR3 is built from 17 residues. The trim removed 1 base at V and 8 bases at J, leaving 9 bases unmatched. Germline lookup yields CDR1 SGDLS and CDR2 YYNGEE. As DNA, the CDR3 is TGTGCCAGCAGCGTACAGCTAGCGGGGGGGCCCCGAGGGGAGCTGTTTTTT. Protein: CASSVQLAGGPRGELFF.

V and J are TRBV2 and TRBJ1-1; no reliable D call. CDR3 length equals 13 residues. Deletions cut 0 bases from V and 2 bases from J, with 4 bases between. CDR1 SNHLY and CDR2 FYNNEI come from the germline V gene. The chain's CDR3 is CASSEAYNTEAFF. The CDR3 nucleotides are TGTGCCAGCAGTGAAGCCTATAACACTGAAGCTTTCTTT.

The J gene is TRBJ1-2, the V gene TRBV28, with D possibly being TRBD1 (6 bases). There are 15 residues in the CDR3. The V and J ends lost 6 bases and 5 bases respectively, with 19 bases between them. CDR1 MDHEN and CDR2 SYDVKM come from the germline V gene. As DNA, the CDR3 is TGTGCCAGCAGCCCCGGACAGCATCGGCTTTATGGCTACACCTTC. The encoded protein is CASSPGQHRLYGYTF.

The chain is built from TRBV7-2 and TRBJ1-4, with 10 bases matching TRBD1. The CDR3 runs 15 residues. CDR1 and CDR2 from the germline V gene are SGHTA and FQGNSA. Unmatched junction bases numbered 4, after V lost 5 bases and J lost 4 bases. The CDR3 nucleotides read TGTGCCAGCAGCCGGACAGGGGGGATTAATGAAAAACTGTTTTTT. Encoded protein: CASSRTGGINEKLFF.

The chain employs TRBV5-1 and TRBJ2-7, with 9 bases matching TRBD1. The CDR3 length is 12 residues. J was trimmed by 6 bases and V by 4 bases; bases with no gene match: 2. Looked up from germline, CDR1 is SGHRS and CDR2 is YFSETQ. The CDR3 region is CASSLGQGEQYF. The CDR3 nucleotides read TGCGCCAGCAGCCTGGGACAGGGCGAGCAGTACTTC.

A few counts support this clone. The V gene is TRBV29-1, the J gene TRBJ1-1; D unresolved. This CDR3 region has 13 residues. Germline-derived CDR1 and CDR2 are SQVTM and ANQGSEA. The V and J ends lost 3 bases and 3 bases respectively, with 11 bases between them. The CDR3 bases are TGCAGCGTTGACCCCCAGGTCTACACTGAAGCTTTCTTT. It codes for CSVDPQVYTEAFF.

The CDR3 reads CASSSAYRQGENTEAFF. The CDR3 DNA reads as TGTGCCAGCAGCTCCGCATATCGACAGGGTGAGAACACTGAAGCTTTCTTT. V is TRBV5-4 and J is TRBJ1-1, with 7 bases that match TRBD1. CDR3 length equals 17 residues. Germline V CDR1 and CDR2: SGHNT, YYREEE (reference sequence). The V gene end was trimmed by 3 bases and the J gene end by 1 base; junction bases not matched to a gene: 12.

This clone was counted between two and nine times. The rearrangement links TRBV13 to TRBJ2-3, with 8 positions matching TRBD1. The length of the CDR3 is 18 residues. The V gene end was trimmed by 8 bases and the J gene end by 2 bases; junction bases not matched to a gene: 18. Germline V gene lookup returns CDR1 PRHDT and CDR2 FYEKMQ (reference sequence). For the CDR3, the DNA is TGTGCCAGCGCCCTCCGGGATCTGGGACAGGAGATCACAGATACGCAGTATTTT. This gives the protein CASALRDLGQEITDTQYF.

This clone was counted between two and nine times. The chain is built from TRBV20-1 and TRBJ2-7, with TRBD1 matching 8 bases. The CDR3 sequence is 11 residues long. In germline, CDR1 is DFQATT, CDR2 SNEGSKA (reference sequence). V lost 4 bases, J lost 10 bases, and 6 bases stayed unmatched. CDR3 sequence (DNA): TGCAGTGCTATTGACAGGGGCGGCCAGTACTTC. Translated: CSAIDRGGQYF.

The chain combines TRBV6-6 with TRBJ2-3, with 11 positions matching TRBD2. Germline CDR1 is MNHNY and CDR2 is SVGAGI (reference sequence). Trimming at V came to 7 bases and at J to 6 bases, leaving 9 bases not matched to a gene. The CDR3 is made up of 15 amino acids. The DNA for the CDR3 is TGTGCCAGCACATTAGCGGGGGGGTTGGGGGATACGCAGTATTTT. It codes for CASTLAGGLGDTQYF.